The entry below gives a single TCR beta chain sequence along with its context. Germline V CDR1 and CDR2: SGHAT, FQNNGV. The length of the CDR3 is 14 residues. Trimming cost V 5 bases and J 7 bases; bases outside gene matches: 10. TCRdb re-called clones via MiXCR from the PCR reads. The table records 39,000 or so clones, 40% to 55% of them present only once. This entry comes from a study of metastatic and nonmetastatic thyroid tumors. Each patient went into thyroid surgery without having received any treatment. The chain employs TRBV11-2 and TRBJ1-1, with 7 positions matching TRBD1. This sequence was found in a male donor with papillary thyroid cancer or a benign thyroid nodule (not recorded which). Some clones in this sample may be carry-over from other donors' samples. Material: tumor tissue. The CDR3 DNA reads TGTGCCAGCAGCATTGGACAGGCTAATGATGAAGCTTTCTTT. Encoded protein: CASSIGQANDEAFF. The full variable domain, its missing parts supplied by reference TRBV11-2 and TRBJ1-1, is EAGVAQSPRYKIIEKRQSVAFWCNPISGHATLYWYQQILGQGPKLLIQFQNNGVVDDSQLPKDRFSAERLKGVDSTLKIQPAKLEDSAVYLCASSIGQANDEAFFGQGTRLTVV.